These T cell receptor beta chains were read from a single sample in a study of cytomegalovirus exposure and HLA in healthy donors. Using immunoSEQ multiplex PCR, the repertoire was profiled, and TCRdb retains in-frame clones only, with some absent. The table lists approximately 220,000 clones, approximately 81% of them singletons. Sample: PBMCs. The receptors derive from a young man in good health and CMV-seronegative. CDR3s include the opening cysteine and the closing phenylalanine or tryptophan. D genes are given only for firm matches. Expanded clones get a size class; other rows say once, few or many, or leave the size out.

TRBV7-9	.	few	TRBJ1-6	TGTGCCAGCAGCTTTATGGAGGAGAGCTCCTATAATTCACCCCTCCACTTT	CASSFMEESSYNSPLHF
TRBV5-1	TRBD1	.	TRBJ1-5	TGCGCCAGCAGCTTGGTTACAGGGGTTCGGCAGCCCCAGCATTTT	CASSLVTGVRQPQHF
TRBV4-3	TRBD2	.	TRBJ2-2	TGCGCCAGCAGCCAAGACAGGGGCGGGGGGTTTTCCGGGGAGCTGTTTTTT	CASSQDRGGGFSGELFF
TRBV18	.	.	TRBJ2-5	TGTGCCAGCTCACTGGAGTACCAAGAGACCCAGTACTTC	CASSLEYQETQYF
TRBV10-1	TRBD2	.	TRBJ2-2	TGCGCCAGCAGTGGGGCTCCGAGCGGGAGGAACACCGGGGAGCTGTTTTTT	CASSGAPSGRNTGELFF
TRBV15	TRBD1	.	TRBJ2-5	TGTGCCACCAGCAGAGGAGACAGGGAGAAGACCCAGTACTTC	CATSRGDREKTQYF
TRBV29-1	TRBD1	.	TRBJ2-7	TGCAGCGTTGAGACAGGGGTCGGCTACGAGCAGTGCTTC	CSVETGVGYEQCF
TRBV7-7	TRBD1	.	TRBJ2-3	TGTGCTAGCAGCCCGGACAGGGTTTCCGATACGCAGTATTTT	CASSPDRVSDTQYF
TRBV27	TRBD1	.	TRBJ2-7	TGTGCCAGCAGTCTCCGGGACAGGAGCTACGAGCAGTACTTC	CASSLRDRSYEQYF
TRBV5-6	.	.	TRBJ1-2	TGTGCCAGCAGTGCCGGGGGAAACGTCTATGGCTACACCTTC	CASSAGGNVYGYTF
TRBV5-1	TRBD1	once	TRBJ1-2	TGCGCCAGCAGCTTGGATGGGACAGGGCTGTACTATGGCTACACCTTC	CASSLDGTGLYYGYTF
TRBV6-5	.	.	TRBJ1-3	TGTGCCAGCAGTTCCACGAGGGGGACCGGAAACACCATATATTTT	CASSSTRGTGNTIYF
TRBV2	TRBD2	.	TRBJ2-3	TGTGCCAGCAGTGCCCCCCTAGCGGGGTTCACAGATACGCAGTATTTT	CASSAPLAGFTDTQYF
TRBV28	TRBD1	.	TRBJ1-6	TGTGCCAGCAGCTCGCAGACAGGGCTTTCACCCCTCCACTTT	CASSSQTGLSPLHF
TRBV13	.	.	TRBJ2-3	TGTGCCAGCAGCATCCAGTTGGGGGGTACCACCACAGATACGCAGTATTTT	CASSIQLGGTTTDTQYF